This T cell receptor beta chain emerged from a study of cytomegalovirus exposure and HLA in healthy donors. Sequenced by immunoSEQ multiplex PCR; TCRdb stores in-frame clones only, minus some. The sample comprises 60,000 or so clones, about nine tenths of which are singletons, and more than 0.85% rests with the top ten. This clone is a singleton in its sample. Its specificity is unknown. Study-level results: Cytomegalovirus association was assigned to more than 150 TCR beta chains.

The CDR3 is made up of 14 amino acids. Trimming cost V 7 bases and J 10 bases; bases outside gene matches: 11. Germline values: CDR1 MNHNY, CDR2 SVGAGI (reference sequence). This receptor was obtained from a man younger than 30 in good health and CMV-seronegative. Sequencing input: PBMCs. J is TRBJ2-1 and V is TRBV6-6, with 9 bases that match TRBD2. CDR3 nucleotide sequence: TGTGCCAGCACTCAACAGACTAGCGGCCGGGAGCAGTTCTTC. It is translated as CASTQQTSGREQFF.